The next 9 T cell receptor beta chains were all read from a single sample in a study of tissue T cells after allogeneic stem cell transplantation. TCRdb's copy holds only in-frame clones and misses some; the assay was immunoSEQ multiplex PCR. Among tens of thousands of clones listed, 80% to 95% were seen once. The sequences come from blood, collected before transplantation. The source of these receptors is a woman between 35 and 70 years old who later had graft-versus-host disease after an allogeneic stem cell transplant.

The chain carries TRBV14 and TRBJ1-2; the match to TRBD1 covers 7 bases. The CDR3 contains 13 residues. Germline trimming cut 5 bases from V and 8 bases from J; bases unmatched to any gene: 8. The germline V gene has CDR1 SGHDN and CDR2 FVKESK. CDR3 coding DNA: TGTGCCAGCAGCAGACAGGGTGGGTTCGGCTACACCTTC. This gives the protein CASSRQGGFGYTF.

DNA for the CDR3: TGTGCCAGCAGCAACCGGGACCTGAATTCACCCCTCCACTTT. The encoded protein is CASSNRDLNSPLHF. The genes are TRBV3-1 (or the pseudogene TRBV3-2) and TRBJ1-6, with D perhaps TRBD1 (5 bases). From germline, CDR1 is LGHDT and CDR2 YNNKEL (reference sequence). The V end was cut by 5 bases, the J end by 7 bases, with 12 bases between. CDR3 length: 14 residues.

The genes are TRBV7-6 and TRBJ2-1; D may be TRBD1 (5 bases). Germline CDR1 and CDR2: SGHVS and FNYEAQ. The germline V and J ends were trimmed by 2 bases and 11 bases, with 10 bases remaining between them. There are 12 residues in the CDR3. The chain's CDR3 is CASSLQGNQQFF. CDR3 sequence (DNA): TGTGCCAGCAGCTTACAGGGTAATCAGCAGTTCTTC.

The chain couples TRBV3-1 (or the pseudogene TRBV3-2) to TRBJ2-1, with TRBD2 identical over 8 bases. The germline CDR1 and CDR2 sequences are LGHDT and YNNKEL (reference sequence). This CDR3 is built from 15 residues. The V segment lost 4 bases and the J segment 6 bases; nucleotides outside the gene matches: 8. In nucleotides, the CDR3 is TGTGCCAGCAGCCCAACTGGACTAGCTGCCAATGAGCAGTTCTTC. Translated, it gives CASSPTGLAANEQFF.

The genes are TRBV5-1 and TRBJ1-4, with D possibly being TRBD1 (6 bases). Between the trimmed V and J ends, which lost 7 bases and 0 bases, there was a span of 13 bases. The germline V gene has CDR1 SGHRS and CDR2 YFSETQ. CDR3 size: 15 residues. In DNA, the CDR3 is TGCGCCAGCGGACGGGGGCACGCAACTAATGAAAAACTGTTTTTT. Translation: CASGRGHATNEKLFF.

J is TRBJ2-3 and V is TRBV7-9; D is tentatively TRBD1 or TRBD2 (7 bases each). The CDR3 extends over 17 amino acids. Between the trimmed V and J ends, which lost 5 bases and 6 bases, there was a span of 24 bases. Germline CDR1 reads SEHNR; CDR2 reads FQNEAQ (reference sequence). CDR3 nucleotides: TGTGCCAGCAGCGCACTCCAGGGGGGGGCCGGGACGGATACGCAGTATTTT. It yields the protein CASSALQGGAGTDTQYF.

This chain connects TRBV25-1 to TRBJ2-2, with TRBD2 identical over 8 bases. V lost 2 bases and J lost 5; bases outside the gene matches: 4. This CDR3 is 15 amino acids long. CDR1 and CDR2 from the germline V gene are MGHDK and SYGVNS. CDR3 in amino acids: CASSESGSNTGELFF. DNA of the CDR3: TGTGCCAGCAGTGAAAGCGGGAGTAATACCGGGGAGCTGTTTTTT.

CDR3 coding DNA: TGTGCCTGGAATACCGGGACTAGCGGGAGACGGTTCTTC. It encodes CAWNTGTSGRRFF. The chain has TRBV30 and TRBJ2-1; 14 positions match TRBD2. The germline V gene encodes CDR1 GTSNPN and CDR2 SVGIG (reference sequence). The CDR3 has 13 amino acids. V dropped 4 bases and J dropped 15; count of bases not matched to a gene: 8.

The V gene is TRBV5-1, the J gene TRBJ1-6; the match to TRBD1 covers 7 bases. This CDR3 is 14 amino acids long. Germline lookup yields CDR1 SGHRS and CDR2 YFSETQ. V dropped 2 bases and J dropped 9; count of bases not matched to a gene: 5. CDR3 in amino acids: CASSLDRAASPLHF. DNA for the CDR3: TGCGCCAGCAGCTTAGACAGGGCGGCTTCACCCCTCCACTTT.